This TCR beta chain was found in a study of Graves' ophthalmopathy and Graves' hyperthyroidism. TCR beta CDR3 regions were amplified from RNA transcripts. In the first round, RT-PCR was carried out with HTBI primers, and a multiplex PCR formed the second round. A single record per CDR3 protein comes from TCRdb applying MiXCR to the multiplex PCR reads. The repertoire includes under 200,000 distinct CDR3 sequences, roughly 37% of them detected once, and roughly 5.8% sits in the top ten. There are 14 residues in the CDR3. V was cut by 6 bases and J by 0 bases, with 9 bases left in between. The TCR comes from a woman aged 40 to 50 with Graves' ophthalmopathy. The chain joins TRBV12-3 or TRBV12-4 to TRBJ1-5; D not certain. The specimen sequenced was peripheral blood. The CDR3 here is CASSTDGSNQPQHF. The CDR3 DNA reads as TGTGCCAGCAGCACGGACGGTAGCAATCAGCCCCAGCATTTT.